This TCR beta chain was found in a study of T-cell memory formation after mild COVID-19. Study-level points and caveats: Cross-reactive memory seemingly joined, as some responding clones were found in pre-infection memory.

TCRdb re-derived calls from the 5' RACE reads in MiXCR, one entry per CDR3 protein. The sample includes fewer than 250,000 distinct CDR3 sequences, roughly a tenth of them seen just once. About this clonotype: What it binds is not known.

Germline values: CDR1 MNHEY, CDR2 SVGAGI. The CDR3 has 16 residues. Trimming at V came to 2 bases and at J to 7 bases, leaving 13 bases not matched to a gene. This sequence originates from a man in his late teens or twenties who had mild COVID-19 (a few samples of this study predate the infection). Cell type and time point are not known. Material: PBMCs or a T cell subset sorted from them (not recorded which). The chain carries TRBV6-5 and TRBJ2-7, with TRBD2 matching over 8 bases. The CDR3 spells CASSYGGRGARLEQYF. CDR3 coding DNA: TGTGCCAGCAGTTACGGGGGGCGGGGGGCCCGCTTGGAGCAGTACTTC.